This T cell receptor (beta chain) was found in a study of cytomegalovirus exposure and HLA in healthy donors. Across the study: Ancestry clustering placed around 81% of a few hundred genotyped donors in the Caucasian-associated cluster. Study-level results: DRB1 had the most TCR associations and HLA-C the fewest, a later analysis found, with rates varying by HLA locus.

For this clone: As yet, its antigen is unknown.

It was healthy bone marrow donors who served as donors. A multiplex PCR was run with 60 Vbeta primers and 13 Jbeta primers. Assay: immunoSEQ multiplex PCR; the TCRdb copy retains only in-frame clones and omits some. The data show 130,000 to 150,000 clones, over 70% seen once. Germline assignment: CDR1 LNHDA and CDR2 SQIVND (reference sequence). CDR3 length equals 13 residues. J gave up 8 bases and V 5 bases, and 5 bases lay outside the gene matches. The V and J genes are TRBV19 and TRBJ1-2; 10 positions match TRBD1. The sequence came from a male donor in good health and CMV-seronegative. Sequenced input: PBMCs. CDR3 nucleotide sequence: TGTGCCAGTAGTTGGGGACAGGGGAGCGGCTACACCTTC. Translation gives CASSWGQGSGYTF.